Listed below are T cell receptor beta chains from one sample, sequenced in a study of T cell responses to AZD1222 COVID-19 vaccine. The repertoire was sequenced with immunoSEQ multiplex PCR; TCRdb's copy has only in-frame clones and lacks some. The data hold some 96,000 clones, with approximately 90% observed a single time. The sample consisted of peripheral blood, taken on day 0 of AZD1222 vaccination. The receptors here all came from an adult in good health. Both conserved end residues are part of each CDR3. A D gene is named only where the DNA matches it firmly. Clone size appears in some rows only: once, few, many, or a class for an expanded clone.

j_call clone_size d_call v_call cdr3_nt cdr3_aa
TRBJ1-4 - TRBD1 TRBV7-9 TGTGCCAGCAGGCCAGGGGGAGGTGAAAAACTGTTTTTT CASRPGGGEKLFF
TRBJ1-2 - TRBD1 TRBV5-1 TGCGCCAGCAGCCCAGGGACAGGGAGTTTTGGTGGCTACACCTTC CASSPGTGSFGGYTF
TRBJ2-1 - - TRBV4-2 TGTGCCAGCAGCCAAATACTTGGGCAGGTAGACAATGAGCAGTTCTTC CASSQILGQVDNEQFF
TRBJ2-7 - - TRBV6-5 TGTGCCAGCGGGGGGACAGCAACCTACGAGCAGTACTTC CASGGTATYEQYF
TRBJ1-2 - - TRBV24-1 TGTGCCACCAGTGATCCGTGGGGGTCCTATGGCTACACCTTC CATSDPWGSYGYTF
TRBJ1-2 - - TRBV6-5 TGTGCCAGCAGCTCCGACAGAGCTTGGGGCTACACCTTC CASSSDRAWGYTF
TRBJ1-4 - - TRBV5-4 TGTGCCAGCAGCTTGGGGATGGATGAAAAACTGTTTTTT CASSLGMDEKLFF
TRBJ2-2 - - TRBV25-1 TGTGCCCAGAGGCACAGGAACACCGGGGAGCTGTTTTTT CAQRHRNTGELFF
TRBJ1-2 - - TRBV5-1 TGCGCCATCCCTCGGGACAATAACTATGGCTACACCTTC CAIPRDNNYGYTF
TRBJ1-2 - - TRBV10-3 TGTGCCATCAGTGAGGGAGGTGGCTACACCTTC CAISEGGGYTF
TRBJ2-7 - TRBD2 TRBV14 TGTGCCAGCAGGTTAGCGGGAGGGCCCCCCTACGAGCAGTACTTC CASRLAGGPPYEQYF
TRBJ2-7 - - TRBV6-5 TGTGCCAGCAGTTACGGCGGCCCCTACGAGCAGTACTTC CASSYGGPYEQYF
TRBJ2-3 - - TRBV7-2 TGTGCCAGCAGCCCCTTCTCCACAGATACGCAGTATTTT CASSPFSTDTQYF
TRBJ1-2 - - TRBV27 TGTGCCAGCAGTAATGGGGGGCGGTATGGCTACACCTTC CASSNGGRYGYTF
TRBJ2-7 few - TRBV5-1 TGCGCCAGCAGCGCGGGCCGGATAAGACCTAACGAGCAGTACTTC CASSAGRIRPNEQYF
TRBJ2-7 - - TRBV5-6 TGTGCCAGCAGCCTGGGACGAATAGGCGAGCAGTACTTC CASSLGRIGEQYF
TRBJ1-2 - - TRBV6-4 TGTGCCAGCAGTACCTCGTATGGCAGGGGTAAGGAGGCGAACTATGGCTACACCTTC CASSTSYGRGKEANYGYTF
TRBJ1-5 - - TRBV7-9 TGTGCCAGCACCAGACGGACAGTCGGGGATAGCAATCAGCCCCAGCATTTT CASTRRTVGDSNQPQHF
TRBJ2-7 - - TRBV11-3 TGTGCCAGCAGCCTAGGAGAGGGGACGGGGGCCTACGAGCAGTACTTC CASSLGEGTGAYEQYF
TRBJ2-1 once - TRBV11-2 TGTGCCAGCAGCTTAGATCGGCTCGGGCCCTACAATGAGCAGTTCTTC CASSLDRLGPYNEQFF
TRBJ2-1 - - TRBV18 TGTGCCAGCTCACGACAGGCCGGCTCCTACAATGAGCAGTTCTTC CASSRQAGSYNEQFF
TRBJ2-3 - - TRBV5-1 TGCGCCAGCAGCTTCCCCCGAGGGGGCACAGATACGCAGTATTTT CASSFPRGGTDTQYF
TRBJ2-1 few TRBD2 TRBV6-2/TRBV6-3 TGTGCCAGCAGTTACTCCCCGCCGACTAGCGGAATCTACAATGAGCAGTTCTTC CASSYSPPTSGIYNEQFF
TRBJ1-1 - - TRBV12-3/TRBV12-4 TGTGCCAGCAGTTTGGCGGAGAACACTGAAGCTTTCTTT CASSLAENTEAFF
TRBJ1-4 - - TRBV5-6 TGTGCCAGCAGCTTGTACGGGGGGGAGCTCGGTAATGAAAAACTGTTTTTT CASSLYGGELGNEKLFF
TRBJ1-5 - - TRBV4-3 TGCGCCAGCAGCCAAGTTGCCCGTGGTCAAGACAATCAGCCCCAGCATTTT CASSQVARGQDNQPQHF
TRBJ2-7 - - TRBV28 TGTGCCAGCAGGGGGGGGGACAGTGACTACGAGCAGTACTTC CASRGGDSDYEQYF
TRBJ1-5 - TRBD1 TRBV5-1 TGCGCCAGCAGCTTACAGGGGGGTGATCAGCCCCAGCATTTT CASSLQGGDQPQHF
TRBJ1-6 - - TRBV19 TGTGCCAGTAGCCGAATCCGGGTTTCGAATTCACCCCTCCACTTT CASSRIRVSNSPLHF
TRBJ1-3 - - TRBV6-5 TGTGCCGCTCAGGCGGCAGGGGAAGGAAACACCATATATTTT CAAQAAGEGNTIYF
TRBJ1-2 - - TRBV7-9 TGTGCCAGCAGCTTAGATGGTGGTAGGGCCATCTATGGCTACACCTTC CASSLDGGRAIYGYTF
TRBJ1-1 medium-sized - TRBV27 TGTGCCAGCAGTTTGGGGGGGAGGGAAGCTTTCTTT CASSLGGREAFF
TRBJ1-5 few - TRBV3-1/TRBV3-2 TGTGCCAGCAGCCACTCCTATGGGGGGCACAATCAGCCCCAGCATTTT CASSHSYGGHNQPQHF
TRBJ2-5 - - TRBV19 TGTGCCAGTACCCCGGGACCAGGGGAGACCCAGTACTTC CASTPGPGETQYF
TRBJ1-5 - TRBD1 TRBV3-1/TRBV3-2 TGTGCCAGCAGCCAAAGTAAAGACAGGGATCAGAGCAATCAGCCCCAGCATTTT CASSQSKDRDQSNQPQHF
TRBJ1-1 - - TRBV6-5 TGTGCCAGCAGCTCTGACAGTGAGGTGGGTGAAGCTTTCTTT CASSSDSEVGEAFF
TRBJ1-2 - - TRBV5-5 TGTGCCAGCAGTTCTTCAGGGGATTATGGCTACACCTTC CASSSSGDYGYTF
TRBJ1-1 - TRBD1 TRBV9 TGTGCCAGCAGCCGTACAGGGGATTCGGCTGAAGCTTTCTTT CASSRTGDSAEAFF
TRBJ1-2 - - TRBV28 TGTGCCAGCAGTTTACCAGTAGGTTATGGCTACACCTTC CASSLPVGYGYTF
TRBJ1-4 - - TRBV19 TGTGCCAGTAGTATAGGGGTTTGGATGGCTAATGAAAAACTGTTTTTT CASSIGVWMANEKLFF
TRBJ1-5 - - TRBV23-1 TGCGCCAGCAGTCAATATTCATATTTGAGGACTTACGGGGTGCCCCAGCATTTT CASSQYSYLRTYGVPQHF
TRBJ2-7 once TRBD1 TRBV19 TGTGCCAGTAGATCCATGGACAGGGTCCCTGGTGGGGAGCAGTACTTC CASRSMDRVPGGEQYF
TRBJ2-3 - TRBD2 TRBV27 TGTGCCAGCAGCGGACTAGCGGGAGGGGAAGATACGCAGTATTTT CASSGLAGGEDTQYF
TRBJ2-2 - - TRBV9 TGTGCCAGCAGCCCCCCGGGACTGAACACCGGGGAGCTGTTTTTT CASSPPGLNTGELFF
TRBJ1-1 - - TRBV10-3 TGTGCCACCACTGGCCTAATGAACACTGAAGCTTTCTTT CATTGLMNTEAFF
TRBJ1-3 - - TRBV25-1 TGTGCCAGCAGTGGGGGCTGGGGAGGTGGAAACACCATATATTTT CASSGGWGGGNTIYF
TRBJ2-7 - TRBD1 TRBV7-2 TGTGCCAGCAGCCCGGGGACAGGGAGGACCTACGAGCAGTACTTC CASSPGTGRTYEQYF
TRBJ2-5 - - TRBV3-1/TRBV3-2 TGTGCCAGCAGCCAGGACAACCAAGAGACCCAGTACTTC CASSQDNQETQYF
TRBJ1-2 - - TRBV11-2 TGTGCCAGCAGCCCTGCGCCTCGGGGGTCTAACTATGGCTACACCTTC CASSPAPRGSNYGYTF
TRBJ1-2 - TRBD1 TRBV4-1 TGCGCCAGCAGCCAAGATCCCGGGACAGGGGCCCTAGGAGGCTACACCTTC CASSQDPGTGALGGYTF
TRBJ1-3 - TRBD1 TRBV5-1 TGCGCCAGCAGTCTTCCGGGACAGAGCTCTGGAAACACCATATATTTT CASSLPGQSSGNTIYF
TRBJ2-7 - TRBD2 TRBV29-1 TGCAGCGTTGGGACTAGCGGGAGGGGAGAGCAGTACTTC CSVGTSGRGEQYF
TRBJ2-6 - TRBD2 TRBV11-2 TGTGCCAGCGGTTCGACTAGCGGGACGGTTTCTGGGGCCAACGTCCTGACTTTC CASGSTSGTVSGANVLTF